The 10 T cell receptor beta chains below come from one sample, sequenced in a study of blood T cell repertoires in COVID-19. Using immunoSEQ multiplex PCR, the repertoire was profiled, and TCRdb retains in-frame clones only, with some absent. The table lists under 110,000 clones, about 90% of them singletons, with approximately 15% in the top ten. Sequencing input: peripheral blood. Every receptor here comes from a man aged 50 to 59 with acute or convalescent COVID-19.

This sequence joins TRBV25-1 and TRBJ2-1, with a weak D call TRBD1 (6 bases). The CDR3 totals 11 residues. The V gene's germline CDR1 is MGHDK and CDR2 SYGVNS. V gave up 7 bases and J gave up 10 bases, with 11 bases separating them. Here the CDR3 reads CASTPGEEQFF. The CDR3 DNA reads as TGTGCCAGCACACCAGGGGAGGAGCAGTTCTTC.

There are a few counts of this clone. The chain recombines TRBV3-1 (or the pseudogene TRBV3-2) with TRBJ1-1; no reliable D call. Germline CDR1 and CDR2: LGHDT and YNNKEL (reference sequence). CDR3 length: 13 residues. V was trimmed by 0 bases and J by 10 bases, leaving 12 bases between them. The CDR3 here is CASSQEATFPAFF. CDR3 coding DNA: TGTGCCAGCAGCCAAGAGGCAACCTTCCCAGCTTTCTTT.

The chain links TRBV7-2 to TRBJ1-1, with a tentative D call TRBD1 (5 bases). Germline loops: CDR1 SGHTA, CDR2 FQGNSA. The CDR3 spans 14 residues. CDR3 bases: TGTGATTCTCGGGGAGGGCAGGGGAACACTGAAGCTTTCTTT. This codes for CDSRGGQGNTEAFF.

This chain joins TRBV19 and TRBJ1-1, with a weak D call TRBD1 (5 bases). The CDR3 extends over 14 amino acids. Trimming left V 4 bases short and J 1 base short, with 10 bases between. Germline V gene lookup returns CDR1 LNHDA and CDR2 SQIVND (reference sequence). As DNA, the CDR3 is TGTGCCAGTAGTACGCGACAGAGGAACACTGAAGCTTTCTTT. Translating gives CASSTRQRNTEAFF.

The gene calls are TRBV18 and TRBJ2-6; the D is unclear. Per germline, CDR1 KGHSH and CDR2 LQKENI. CDR3 length: 20 residues. Trimming shortened V by 3 bases and J by 0 bases, and 21 bases separated the two germline ends. The CDR3 protein is CASSPGFERARGSGANVLTF. The CDR3 DNA reads as TGTGCCAGCTCACCGGGTTTCGAGCGAGCCCGAGGCTCTGGGGCCAACGTCCTGACTTTC.

This clone has a single count. The rearrangement joins TRBV7-2 to TRBJ2-7; TRBD1 matches 7 bases. Germline CDR1 reads SGHTA; CDR2 reads FQGNSA. Trimming removed 2 bases from V and 3 bases from J; junction bases left unmatched: 4. The length of the CDR3 is 14 residues. In nucleotides, the CDR3 is TGTGCCAGCAGCTTAACCGCAGGGGGCTACGAGCAGTACTTC. Translation gives CASSLTAGGYEQYF.

The chain combines TRBV9 with TRBJ1-5; the match to TRBD1 covers 8 bases. V gave up 3 bases and J gave up 6 bases; unmatched junction bases: 8. Germline CDR1 reads SGDLS; CDR2 reads YYNGEE. The CDR3 contains 15 residues. CDR3 sequence: CASSEQTGDGQPQHF. The CDR3 DNA reads as TGTGCCAGCAGCGAGCAGACAGGGGATGGTCAGCCCCAGCATTTT.

This chain joins TRBV10-3 and TRBJ2-1; TRBD2 aligns across 10 bases. Germline trimming cut 2 bases from V and 4 bases from J; bases unmatched to any gene: 11. The CDR3 sequence is 18 residues long. Germline assignment: CDR1 ENHRY and CDR2 SYGVKD. The CDR3 loop is CAISEGLASGGLYNEQFF. CDR3 nucleotides: TGTGCCATCAGTGAGGGTCTGGCTAGCGGGGGCCTTTACAATGAGCAGTTCTTC.

The table lists this clone with a few counts. This sequence joins TRBV28 and TRBJ2-7; D is undetermined. The CDR3 has 14 residues. Trimming pared 6 bases from V and 2 bases from J, leaving 14 bases between. Germline V lookup: CDR1 MDHEN, CDR2 SYDVKM. Here the CDR3 DNA reads TGTGCCAGCAGCTTTCTTCACAAAACCTACGAGCAGTACTTC. Its translation: CASSFLHKTYEQYF.

J is TRBJ1-4 and V is TRBV6-5; D remains unclear. CDR3 length: 14 amino acids. V lost 6 bases to trimming and J lost 7 bases, with 15 bases between them. CDR1 MNHEY and CDR2 SVGAGI come from the germline V gene. CDR3 sequence reads: CASSSVAAGEKLFF. The CDR3 region has the DNA TGTGCCAGCAGCTCGGTAGCGGCAGGTGAAAAACTGTTTTTT.